The rows below give T cell receptor beta chains drawn from one sample of a study of blood T cell repertoires in COVID-19. TCRdb keeps only in-frame clones here, not all; method: immunoSEQ multiplex PCR. Among tens of thousands of clones listed, about 86% were seen once. Input material: peripheral blood. The receptors derive from a man between 35 and 55 years old with acute or convalescent COVID-19. Each CDR3 is given without its conserved first and last residue. Each record gives: V gene, J gene, D gene, CDR3 length, CDR3 protein. The D gene is left open where the match is weak.

V: TRBV5-1; J: TRBJ1-1; D: .; length: 9; CDR3: ASSQGSEAF
V: TRBV9; J: TRBJ2-3; D: TRBD2; length: 15; CDR3: ASSESGTSDYTDTQY
V: TRBV19; J: TRBJ2-1; D: TRBD2; length: 14; CDR3: ASSILAGPSYNEQF
V: TRBV15; J: TRBJ1-1; D: .; length: 11; CDR3: ATSWRVGDEAF
V: TRBV15; J: TRBJ1-1; D: .; length: 11; CDR3: ATSRGTGTEAF
V: TRBV27; J: TRBJ1-1; D: .; length: 10; CDR3: ASSLYGTEAF
V: TRBV3-1/TRBV3-2; J: TRBJ1-6; D: .; length: 15; CDR3: ASTNTMRTSSISPLH
V: TRBV7-3; J: TRBJ2-1; D: .; length: 13; CDR3: ASSRSGGEYNEQF
V: TRBV2; J: TRBJ1-1; D: .; length: 11; CDR3: ASRTGSITEAF
V: TRBV5-4; J: TRBJ1-3; D: TRBD1; length: 13; CDR3: ASSLSQGAGNTIY
V: TRBV5-1; J: TRBJ2-4; D: .; length: 12; CDR3: ASSLDPLGNIQY
V: TRBV11-1; J: TRBJ2-3; D: .; length: 14; CDR3: ASSLYTGRDTDTQY
V: TRBV28; J: TRBJ1-2; D: .; length: 12; CDR3: ASSFASGGWGYT
V: TRBV6-2/TRBV6-3; J: TRBJ1-5; D: .; length: 14; CDR3: ASSYSMEGSNQPQH
V: TRBV5-1; J: TRBJ2-7; D: .; length: 12; CDR3: ASRPTGQSNEQY
V: TRBV28; J: TRBJ1-2; D: .; length: 11; CDR3: ASSNDRWYGYT
V: TRBV28; J: TRBJ2-5; D: .; length: 16; CDR3: ASSHLSFRGTYQETQY
V: TRBV29-1; J: TRBJ1-3; D: TRBD1; length: 17; CDR3: SVQPGQGGILLSGNTIY
V: TRBV7-9; J: TRBJ1-5; D: .; length: 15; CDR3: ASSLALAQGGNQPQH
V: TRBV21-1; J: TRBJ1-2; D: .; length: 13; CDR3: ASSNRQGKYYGYT
V: TRBV11-2; J: TRBJ1-3; D: TRBD1; length: 16; CDR3: ASSLGETGEDSGNTIY
V: TRBV5-1; J: TRBJ2-1; D: .; length: 12; CDR3: ASSLGGAEDEQF
V: TRBV7-6; J: TRBJ2-7; D: TRBD2; length: 14; CDR3: ASSLGPLRGGYEQY
V: TRBV7-2; J: TRBJ1-2; D: .; length: 12; CDR3: ASSLDAGSYGYT
V: TRBV3-1/TRBV3-2; J: TRBJ2-1; D: TRBD1; length: 13; CDR3: ASSLGTDFYNEQF
V: TRBV10-3; J: TRBJ1-6; D: .; length: 12; CDR3: AISASTYNSPLH
V: TRBV7-2; J: TRBJ2-1; D: .; length: 13; CDR3: ASSPGLRVGNEQF
V: TRBV28; J: TRBJ1-1; D: TRBD1; length: 13; CDR3: ASSPRDRGAAEAF
V: TRBV5-1; J: TRBJ2-5; D: .; length: 12; CDR3: ASSLGVRGETQY
V: TRBV3-1/TRBV3-2; J: TRBJ1-5; D: .; length: 13; CDR3: ASSQRGGRDQPQH
V: TRBV20-1; J: TRBJ2-2; D: TRBD2; length: 13; CDR3: SASQTSGGTGELF
V: TRBV28; J: TRBJ1-1; D: .; length: 13; CDR3: ASSVLAGAETEAF
V: TRBV24-1; J: TRBJ1-1; D: .; length: 11; CDR3: ATSPQGSTEAF
V: TRBV12-5; J: TRBJ1-1; D: TRBD1; length: 14; CDR3: ASGLDRGSMNTEAF
V: TRBV7-8; J: TRBJ1-5; D: .; length: 12; CDR3: ATNVGGGNQPQH
V: TRBV5-1; J: TRBJ2-5; D: .; length: 12; CDR3: ASSPGGGGETQY
V: TRBV5-1; J: TRBJ1-2; D: TRBD1; length: 14; CDR3: ASSLPKGQGDYGYT
V: TRBV29-1; J: TRBJ1-6; D: TRBD1; length: 16; CDR3: SVVPRDRPNPHRSPLH
V: TRBV29-1; J: TRBJ1-1; D: .; length: 11; CDR3: SVSTAGLTEAF
V: TRBV28; J: TRBJ1-5; D: .; length: 13; CDR3: ASRTNSVGYQPQH
V: TRBV28; J: TRBJ2-2; D: .; length: 12; CDR3: AIATAKNTGELF
V: TRBV19; J: TRBJ1-1; D: .; length: 13; CDR3: ASNDYVTVNTEAF
V: TRBV5-4; J: TRBJ1-1; D: .; length: 12; CDR3: ASSLRTDNTEAF
V: TRBV11-3; J: TRBJ2-4; D: .; length: 15; CDR3: ASSLDRGGLAKNIQY
V: TRBV27; J: TRBJ1-2; D: TRBD1; length: 9; CDR3: ACRDSTLYT
V: TRBV5-4; J: TRBJ2-5; D: TRBD2; length: 12; CDR3: ASSVAGGQETQY
V: TRBV7-3; J: TRBJ2-7; D: TRBD2; length: 15; CDR3: ASSTQGLAGDPYEQY
V: TRBV2; J: TRBJ1-2; D: .; length: 11; CDR3: ASSDRGFWGYT
V: TRBV18; J: TRBJ1-1; D: TRBD1; length: 15; CDR3: ASSPVQGDTPGTEAF
V: TRBV27; J: TRBJ2-1; D: .; length: 13; CDR3: ASSFGGGAYNEQF
V: TRBV5-6; J: TRBJ2-7; D: TRBD1; length: 12; CDR3: ASSPGQGAYEQY
V: TRBV10-2; J: TRBJ2-5; D: .; length: 11; CDR3: ASEQGEGKTQY
V: TRBV7-3; J: TRBJ2-5; D: .; length: 13; CDR3: ASSLSVCLPGTQY
V: TRBV18; J: TRBJ1-1; D: .; length: 13; CDR3: ASSPQEVWNTEAF
V: TRBV24-1; J: TRBJ2-3; D: .; length: 13; CDR3: ATSDLRGGTDTQY
V: TRBV5-6; J: TRBJ1-5; D: TRBD1; length: 14; CDR3: ASSWHRDRGDQPQH
V: TRBV6-4; J: TRBJ2-2; D: TRBD1; length: 13; CDR3: ASRRETGGFGELF
V: TRBV18; J: TRBJ2-5; D: .; length: 11; CDR3: ASYRDTAETQY
V: TRBV29-1; J: TRBJ1-1; D: .; length: 9; CDR3: SVNTNTEAF
V: TRBV28; J: TRBJ1-5; D: .; length: 10; CDR3: ASEVSNQPQH